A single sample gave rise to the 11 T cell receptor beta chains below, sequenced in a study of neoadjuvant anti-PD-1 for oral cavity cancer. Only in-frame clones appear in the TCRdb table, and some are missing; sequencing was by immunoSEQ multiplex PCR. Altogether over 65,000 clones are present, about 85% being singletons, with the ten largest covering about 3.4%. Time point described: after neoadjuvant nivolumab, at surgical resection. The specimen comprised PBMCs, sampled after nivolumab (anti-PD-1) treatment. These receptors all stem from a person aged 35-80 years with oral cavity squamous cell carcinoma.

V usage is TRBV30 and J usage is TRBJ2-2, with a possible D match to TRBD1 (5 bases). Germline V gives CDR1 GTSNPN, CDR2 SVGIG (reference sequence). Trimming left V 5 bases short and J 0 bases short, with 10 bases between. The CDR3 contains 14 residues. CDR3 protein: CAWGVGANTGELFF. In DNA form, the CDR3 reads TGTGCCTGGGGGGTAGGGGCGAACACCGGGGAGCTGTTTTTT.

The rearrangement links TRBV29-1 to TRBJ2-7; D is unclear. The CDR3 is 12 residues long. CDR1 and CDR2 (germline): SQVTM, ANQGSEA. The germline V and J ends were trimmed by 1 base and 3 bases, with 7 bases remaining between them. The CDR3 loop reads CSVEAADYEQYF. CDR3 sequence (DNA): TGCAGCGTTGAAGCGGCTGACTACGAGCAGTACTTC.

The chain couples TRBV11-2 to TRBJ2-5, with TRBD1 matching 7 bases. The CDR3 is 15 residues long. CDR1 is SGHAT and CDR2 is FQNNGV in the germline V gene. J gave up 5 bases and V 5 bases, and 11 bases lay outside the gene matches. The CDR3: CASSPTGDLVETQYF. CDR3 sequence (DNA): TGTGCCAGCAGCCCTACAGGGGACCTAGTGGAGACCCAGTACTTC.

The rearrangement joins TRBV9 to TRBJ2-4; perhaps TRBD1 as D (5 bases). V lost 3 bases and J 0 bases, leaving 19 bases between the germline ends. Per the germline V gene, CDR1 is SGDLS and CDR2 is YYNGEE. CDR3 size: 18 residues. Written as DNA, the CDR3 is TGTGCCAGCAGCGACCCCACGGACGCACAGGTAGCCAAAAACATTCAGTACTTC. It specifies CASSDPTDAQVAKNIQYF.

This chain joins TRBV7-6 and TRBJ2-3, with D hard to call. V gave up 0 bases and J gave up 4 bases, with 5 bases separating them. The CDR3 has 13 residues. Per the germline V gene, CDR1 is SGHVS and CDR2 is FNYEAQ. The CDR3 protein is CASSLAVADTQYF. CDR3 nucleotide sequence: TGTGCCAGCAGCTTAGCGGTGGCAGATACGCAGTATTTT. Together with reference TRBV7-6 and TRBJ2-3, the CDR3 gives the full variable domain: GAGVSQSPRYKVTKRGQDVALRCDPISGHVSLYWYRQALGQGPEFLTYFNYEAQQDKSGLPNDRFSAERPEGSISTLTIQRTEQRDSAMYRCASSLAVADTQYFGPGTRLTVL.

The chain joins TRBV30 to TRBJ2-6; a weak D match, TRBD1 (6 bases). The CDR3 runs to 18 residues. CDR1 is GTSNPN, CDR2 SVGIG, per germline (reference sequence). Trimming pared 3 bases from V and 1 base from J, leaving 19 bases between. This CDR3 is CAWSPGVWPLSGANVLTF. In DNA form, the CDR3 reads TGTGCCTGGAGCCCAGGGGTTTGGCCCCTATCTGGGGCCAACGTCCTGACTTTC. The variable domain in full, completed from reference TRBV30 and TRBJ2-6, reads SQTIHQWPATLVQPVGSPLSLECTVEGTSNPNLYWYRQAAGRGLQLLFYSVGIGQISSEVPQNLSASRPQDRQFILSSKKLLLSDSGFYLCAWSPGVWPLSGANVLTFGAGSRLTVL.

CDR3: CASSPRALETEAFF. As DNA, the CDR3 is TGTGCCAGCAGCCCGCGGGCGCTGGAGACTGAAGCTTTCTTT. The chain uses TRBV11-2 and TRBJ1-1, with D unclear. The length of the CDR3 is 14 residues. V lost 5 bases, J lost 5 bases, and 15 bases lay in between. CDR1 is SGHAT and CDR2 is FQNNGV in the germline V gene.

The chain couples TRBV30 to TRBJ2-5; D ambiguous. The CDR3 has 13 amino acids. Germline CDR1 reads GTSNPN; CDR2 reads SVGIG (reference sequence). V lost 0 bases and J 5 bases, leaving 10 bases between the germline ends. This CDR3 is CAWSVGLGETQYF. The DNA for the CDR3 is TGTGCCTGGAGTGTAGGCCTCGGTGAGACCCAGTACTTC.

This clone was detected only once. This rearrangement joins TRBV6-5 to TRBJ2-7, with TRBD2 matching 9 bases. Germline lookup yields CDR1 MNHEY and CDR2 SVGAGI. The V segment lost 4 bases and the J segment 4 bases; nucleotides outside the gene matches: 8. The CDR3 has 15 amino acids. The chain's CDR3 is CASSSTSGWVYEQYF. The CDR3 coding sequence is TGTGCCAGCAGTTCTACTAGCGGGTGGGTGTACGAGCAGTACTTC.

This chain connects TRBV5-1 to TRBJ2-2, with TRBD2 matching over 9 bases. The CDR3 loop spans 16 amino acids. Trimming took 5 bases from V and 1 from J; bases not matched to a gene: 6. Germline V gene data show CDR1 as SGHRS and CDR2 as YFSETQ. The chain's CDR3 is CASSEAGGQNTGELFF. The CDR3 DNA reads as TGCGCCAGCAGTGAAGCGGGAGGCCAGAACACCGGGGAGCTGTTTTTT.

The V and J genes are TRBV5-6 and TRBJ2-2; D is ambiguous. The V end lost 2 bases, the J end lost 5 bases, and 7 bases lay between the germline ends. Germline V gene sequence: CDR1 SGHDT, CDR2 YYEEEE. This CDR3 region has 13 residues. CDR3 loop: CASSLKSTGELFF. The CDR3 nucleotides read TGTGCCAGCAGCTTAAAGAGTACCGGGGAGCTGTTTTTT. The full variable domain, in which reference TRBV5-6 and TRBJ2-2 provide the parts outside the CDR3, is DAGVTQSPTHLIKTRGQQVTLRCSPKSGHDTVSWYQQALGQGPQFIFQYYEEEERQRGNFPDRFSGHQFPNYSSELNVNALLLGDSALYLCASSLKSTGELFFGEGSRLTVL.